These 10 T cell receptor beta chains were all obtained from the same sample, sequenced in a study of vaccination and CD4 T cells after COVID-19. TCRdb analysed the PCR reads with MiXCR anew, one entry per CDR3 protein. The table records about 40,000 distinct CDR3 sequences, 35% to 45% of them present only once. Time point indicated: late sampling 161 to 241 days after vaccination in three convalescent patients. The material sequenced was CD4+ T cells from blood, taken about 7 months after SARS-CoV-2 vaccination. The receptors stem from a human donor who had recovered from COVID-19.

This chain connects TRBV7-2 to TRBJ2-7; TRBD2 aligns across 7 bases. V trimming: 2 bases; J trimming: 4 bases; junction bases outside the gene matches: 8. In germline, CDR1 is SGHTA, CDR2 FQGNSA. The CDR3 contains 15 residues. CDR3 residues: CASSLTGGSGYEQYF. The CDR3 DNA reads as TGTGCCAGCAGCTTAACCGGCGGGAGTGGATACGAGCAGTACTTC.

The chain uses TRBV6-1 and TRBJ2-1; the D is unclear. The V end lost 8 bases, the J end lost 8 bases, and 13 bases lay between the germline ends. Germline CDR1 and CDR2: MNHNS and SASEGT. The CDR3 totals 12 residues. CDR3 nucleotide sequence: TGTGCCAGCGCCGCGTACATCCATGAGCAGTTCTTC. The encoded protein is CASAAYIHEQFF.

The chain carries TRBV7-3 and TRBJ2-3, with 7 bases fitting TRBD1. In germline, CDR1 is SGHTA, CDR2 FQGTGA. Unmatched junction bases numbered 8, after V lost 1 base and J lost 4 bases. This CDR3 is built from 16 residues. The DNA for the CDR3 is TGTGCCAGCAGCTTAAGAGGGGGCCTGAACGCAGATACGCAGTATTTT. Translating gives CASSLRGGLNADTQYF.

CDR3 DNA: TGTGCCAGCAGTGAAAGCTCCTACGAGCAGTACTTC. Translating it yields CASSESSYEQYF. The rearrangement joins TRBV6-1 to TRBJ2-7; D gene ambiguous. Trimming cost V 2 bases and J 0 bases, with 2 bases left between them. This CDR3 has 12 amino acids. Germline loops: CDR1 MNHNS, CDR2 SASEGT.

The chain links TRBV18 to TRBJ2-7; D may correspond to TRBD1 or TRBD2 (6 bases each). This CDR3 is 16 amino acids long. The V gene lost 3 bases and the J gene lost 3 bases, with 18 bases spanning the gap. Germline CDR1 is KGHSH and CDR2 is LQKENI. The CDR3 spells CASSPRDTTPFYEQYF. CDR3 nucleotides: TGTGCCAGCTCACCGCGGGACACAACCCCTTTCTACGAGCAGTACTTC. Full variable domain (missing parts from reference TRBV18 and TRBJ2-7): NAGVMQNPRHLVRRRGQEARLRCSPMKGHSHVYWYRQLPEEGLKFMVYLQKENIIDESGMPKERFSAEFPKEGPSILRIQQVVRGDSAAYFCASSPRDTTPFYEQYFGPGTRLTVT.

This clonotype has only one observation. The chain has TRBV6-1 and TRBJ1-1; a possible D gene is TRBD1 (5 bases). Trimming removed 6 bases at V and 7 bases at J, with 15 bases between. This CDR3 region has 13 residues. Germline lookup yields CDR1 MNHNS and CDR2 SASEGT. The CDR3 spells CASRIDRNSEAFF. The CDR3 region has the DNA TGTGCCAGCAGAATAGACAGAAATAGTGAAGCTTTCTTT.

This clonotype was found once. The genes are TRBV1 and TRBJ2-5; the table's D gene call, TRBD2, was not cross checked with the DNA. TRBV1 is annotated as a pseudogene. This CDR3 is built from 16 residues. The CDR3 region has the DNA TGCACCAGCAGCGAACGGACTAGTCGTCGGCAAGAGACCCAGTACTTC. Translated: CTSSERTSRRQETQYF.

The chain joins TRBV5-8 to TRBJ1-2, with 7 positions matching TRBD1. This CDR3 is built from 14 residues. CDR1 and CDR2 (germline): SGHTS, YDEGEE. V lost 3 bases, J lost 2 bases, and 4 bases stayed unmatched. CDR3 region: CASSYDRVNYGYTF. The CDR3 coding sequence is TGTGCCAGCAGCTATGACAGGGTGAACTATGGCTACACCTTC.

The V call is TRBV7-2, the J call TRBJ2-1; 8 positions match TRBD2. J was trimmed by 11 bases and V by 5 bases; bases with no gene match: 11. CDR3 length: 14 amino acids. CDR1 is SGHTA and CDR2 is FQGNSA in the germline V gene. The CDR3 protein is CASSPGLAGVKQFF. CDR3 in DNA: TGTGCCAGCAGCCCAGGACTAGCCGGAGTGAAGCAGTTCTTC.

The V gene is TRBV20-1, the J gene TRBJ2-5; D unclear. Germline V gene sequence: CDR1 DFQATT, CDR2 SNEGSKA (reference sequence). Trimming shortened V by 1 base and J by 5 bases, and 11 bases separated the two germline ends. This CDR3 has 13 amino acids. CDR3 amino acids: CSARGTGRETQYF. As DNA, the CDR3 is TGCAGTGCTAGAGGTACGGGCCGCGAGACCCAGTACTTC.